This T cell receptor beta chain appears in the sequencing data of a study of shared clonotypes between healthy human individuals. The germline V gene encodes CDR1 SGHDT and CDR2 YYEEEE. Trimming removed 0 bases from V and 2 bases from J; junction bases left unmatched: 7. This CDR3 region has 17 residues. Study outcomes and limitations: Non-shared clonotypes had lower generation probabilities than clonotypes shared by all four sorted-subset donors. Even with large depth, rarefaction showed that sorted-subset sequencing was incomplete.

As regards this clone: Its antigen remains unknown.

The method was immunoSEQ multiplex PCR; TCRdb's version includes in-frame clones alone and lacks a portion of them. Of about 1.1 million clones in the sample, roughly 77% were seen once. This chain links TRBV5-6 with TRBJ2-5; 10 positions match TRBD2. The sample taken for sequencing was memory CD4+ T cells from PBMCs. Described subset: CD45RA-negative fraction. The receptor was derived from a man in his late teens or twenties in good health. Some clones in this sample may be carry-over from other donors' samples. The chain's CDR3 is CASSLAFGAGGQETQYF. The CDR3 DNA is TGTGCCAGCAGCTTGGCCTTTGGAGCGGGAGGGCAAGAGACCCAGTACTTC. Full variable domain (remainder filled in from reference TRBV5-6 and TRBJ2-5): DAGVTQSPTHLIKTRGQQVTLRCSPKSGHDTVSWYQQALGQGPQFIFQYYEEEERQRGNFPDRFSGHQFPNYSSELNVNALLLGDSALYLCASSLAFGAGGQETQYFGPGTRLLVL.